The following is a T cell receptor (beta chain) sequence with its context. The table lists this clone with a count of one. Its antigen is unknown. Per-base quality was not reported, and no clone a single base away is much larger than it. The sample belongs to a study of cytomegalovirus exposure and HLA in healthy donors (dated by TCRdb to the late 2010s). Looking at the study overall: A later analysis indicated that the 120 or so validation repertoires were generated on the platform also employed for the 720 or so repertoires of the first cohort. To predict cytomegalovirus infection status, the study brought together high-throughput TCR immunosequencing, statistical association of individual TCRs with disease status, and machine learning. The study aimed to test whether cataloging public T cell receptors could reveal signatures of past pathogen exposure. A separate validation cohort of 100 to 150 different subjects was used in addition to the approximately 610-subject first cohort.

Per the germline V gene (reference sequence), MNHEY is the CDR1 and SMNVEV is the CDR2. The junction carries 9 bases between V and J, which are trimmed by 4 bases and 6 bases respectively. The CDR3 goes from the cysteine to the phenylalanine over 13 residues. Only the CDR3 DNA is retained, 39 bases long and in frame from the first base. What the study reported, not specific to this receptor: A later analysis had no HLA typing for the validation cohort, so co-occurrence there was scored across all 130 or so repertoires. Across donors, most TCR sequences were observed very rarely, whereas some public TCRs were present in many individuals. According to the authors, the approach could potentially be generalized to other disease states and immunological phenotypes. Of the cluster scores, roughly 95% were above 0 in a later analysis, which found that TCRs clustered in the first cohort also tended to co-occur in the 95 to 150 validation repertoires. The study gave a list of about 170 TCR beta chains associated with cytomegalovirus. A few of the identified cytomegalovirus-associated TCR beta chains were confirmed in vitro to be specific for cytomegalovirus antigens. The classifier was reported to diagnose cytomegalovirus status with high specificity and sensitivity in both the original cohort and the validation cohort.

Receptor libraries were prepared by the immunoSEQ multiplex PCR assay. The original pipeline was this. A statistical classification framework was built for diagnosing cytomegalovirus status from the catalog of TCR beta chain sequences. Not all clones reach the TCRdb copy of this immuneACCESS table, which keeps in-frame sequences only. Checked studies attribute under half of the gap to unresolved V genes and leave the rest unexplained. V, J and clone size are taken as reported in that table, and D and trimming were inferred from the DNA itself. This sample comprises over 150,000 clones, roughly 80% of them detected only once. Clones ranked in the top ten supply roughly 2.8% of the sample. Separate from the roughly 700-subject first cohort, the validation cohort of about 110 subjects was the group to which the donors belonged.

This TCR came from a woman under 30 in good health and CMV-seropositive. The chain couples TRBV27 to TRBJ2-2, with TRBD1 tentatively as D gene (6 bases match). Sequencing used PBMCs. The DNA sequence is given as TGTGCCAGCAGTTACAGGGTATCCGGGGAGCTGTTTTTT. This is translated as CASSYRVSGELFF.